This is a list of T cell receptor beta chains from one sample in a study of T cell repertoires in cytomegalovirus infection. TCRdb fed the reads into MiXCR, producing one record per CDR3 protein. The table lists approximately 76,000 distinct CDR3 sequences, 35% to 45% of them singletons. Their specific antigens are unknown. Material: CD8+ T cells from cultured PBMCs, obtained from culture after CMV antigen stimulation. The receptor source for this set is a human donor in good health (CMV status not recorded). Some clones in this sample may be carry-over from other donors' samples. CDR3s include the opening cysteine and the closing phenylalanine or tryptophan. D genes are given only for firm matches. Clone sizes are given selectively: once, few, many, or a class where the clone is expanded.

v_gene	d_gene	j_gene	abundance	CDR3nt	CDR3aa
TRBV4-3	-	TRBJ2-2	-	TGCGCCAGCAGCCACGGTGATGGCTGGGACACCGGGGAGCTGTTTTTT	CASSHGDGWDTGELFF
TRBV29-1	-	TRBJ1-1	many	TGCAGCGTTGTCCCGACAGTCCTGAACACTGAAGCTTTCTTT	CSVVPTVLNTEAFF
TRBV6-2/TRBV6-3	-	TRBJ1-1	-	TGTGCCAGCAGTTACTCTGAGGGGATGAACACTGAAGCTTTCTTT	CASSYSEGMNTEAFF
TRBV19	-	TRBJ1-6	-	TGTGCCAGTAGTATAGTATCGGGGCCACCCCTCCACTTT	CASSIVSGPPLHF
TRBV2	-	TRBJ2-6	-	TGTGCCAGCAGTGAACGGATCTCTGGGGCCAACGTCCTGACTTTC	CASSERISGANVLTF
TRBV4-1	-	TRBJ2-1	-	TGCGCCAGCAGCCAAGACCAATCTGCCGGCAATGAGCAGTTCTTC	CASSQDQSAGNEQFF
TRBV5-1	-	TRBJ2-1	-	TGCGCCAGCAGCTTGGCGGGAGCCCCTCCCTACAATGAGCAGTTCTTC	CASSLAGAPPYNEQFF
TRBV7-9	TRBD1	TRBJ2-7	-	TGTGCCAGCAGCTTAATGGTGGGACAGACCTACGAGCAGTACTTC	CASSLMVGQTYEQYF
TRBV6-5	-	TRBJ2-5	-	TGTGCCAGCAGGTTACGGGACGGACAAGAGACCCAGTACTTC	CASRLRDGQETQYF
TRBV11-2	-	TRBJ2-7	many	TGTGCCAGCAGCTTGGGCGGGACGGACACCTACGAGCAGTACTTC	CASSLGGTDTYEQYF
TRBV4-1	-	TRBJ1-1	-	TGCGCCAGCAGCGTGTCGGCCCCCGCCGGGCTTATGGGGGGCACTGAAGCTTTCTTT	CASSVSAPAGLMGGTEAFF
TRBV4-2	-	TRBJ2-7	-	TGTGCCAGCAGCCGCTCCTGGGAGGAAGCCTACGAGCAGTACTTC	CASSRSWEEAYEQYF
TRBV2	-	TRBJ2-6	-	TGTGCCAGCAATGAGGACTCTGGGGCCAACGTCCTGACTTTC	CASNEDSGANVLTF
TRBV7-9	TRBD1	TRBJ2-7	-	TGTGCCAGCAGCCCTCCGTGGGACAGTTACGAGCAGTACTTC	CASSPPWDSYEQYF
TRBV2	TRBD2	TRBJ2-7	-	TGTGCCAGCAGTGACCCCAGGACTAGCGACGAGCAGTACTTC	CASSDPRTSDEQYF
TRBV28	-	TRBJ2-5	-	TGTGCCAGCAGTGCGGAGACCCAGTACTTC	CASSAETQYF
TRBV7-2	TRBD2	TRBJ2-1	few	TGTGCCAGCACCTCCGGGACTAGCCCTTACAATGAGCAGTTCTTC	CASTSGTSPYNEQFF
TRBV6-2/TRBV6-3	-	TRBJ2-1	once	TGTGCCAGCAGTTACTCGCAGGGGCATGAGCAGTTCTTC	CASSYSQGHEQFF
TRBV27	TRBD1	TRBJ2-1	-	TGTGCCAGCAGTTCAGACAGGGGGGCCTACAATGAGCAGTTCTTC	CASSSDRGAYNEQFF
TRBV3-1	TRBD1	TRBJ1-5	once	TGTGCCAGCAGCCAGGGTGGGACAGGGGGTCAGCCCCAGCATTTT	CASSQGGTGGQPQHF
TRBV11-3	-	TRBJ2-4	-	TGTGCCAGCAGCGCGTGGGGTTCGGGAAACATTCAGTACTTC	CASSAWGSGNIQYF
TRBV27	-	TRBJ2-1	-	TGTGCCAGCAGTTTAGGTTTAAACGGGGCGGGCAATGAGCAGTTCTTC	CASSLGLNGAGNEQFF
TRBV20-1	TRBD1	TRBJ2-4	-	TGCAGTGCAACCGACAGGGTCGGTTCCAAAAACATTCAGTACTTC	CSATDRVGSKNIQYF
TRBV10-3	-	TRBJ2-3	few	TGTGCCATCAGTGAACGAGGGGAGGAGTACACAGATACGCAGTATTTT	CAISERGEEYTDTQYF
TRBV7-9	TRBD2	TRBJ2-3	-	TGTGCCAGCAGCTTAGGACTAGCGGTTGAAGATACGCAGTATTTT	CASSLGLAVEDTQYF
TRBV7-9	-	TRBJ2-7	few	TGTGCCAGCAGCCTAACCTACGAGCAGTACTTC	CASSLTYEQYF
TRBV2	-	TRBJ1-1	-	TGTGCCAACAGGGAAGCTTTCTTT	CANREAFF
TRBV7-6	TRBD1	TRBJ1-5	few	TGTGCCAGCAGCTCAGGGGGGAATGGACAGCCCCAGCATTTT	CASSSGGNGQPQHF
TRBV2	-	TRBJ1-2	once	TGTGCCAGCAGCGAAAGATTGGGGGGACACATCAACTATGGCTACACCTTC	CASSERLGGHINYGYTF
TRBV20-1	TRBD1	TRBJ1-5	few	TGCAGTGCTAGAGATCCCAATGGACAGGGTGGCAATCAGCCCCAGCATTTT	CSARDPNGQGGNQPQHF
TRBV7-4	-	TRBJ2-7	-	TGTGCCAGCAGCTTAGAAAGGGCTACCCACTCGATAAGATCCTACGAGCAGTACTTC	CASSLERATHSIRSYEQYF
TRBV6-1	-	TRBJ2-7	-	TGTGCCAGCTATATGGGTCGGGAGCAGTACTTC	CASYMGREQYF
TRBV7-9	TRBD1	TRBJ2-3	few	TGTGCCAGCAGCTTAGAAAGGGGGCCCACAGATACGCAGTATTTT	CASSLERGPTDTQYF
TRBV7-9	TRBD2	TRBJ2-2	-	TGTGCCAGTTCACTAGCGGGGGCCGTCTACGGGGAGCTGTTTTTT	CASSLAGAVYGELFF
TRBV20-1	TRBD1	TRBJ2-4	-	TGCAGTGCTAAGCTTTTGGGACAGGGTGGAAACATTCAGTACTTC	CSAKLLGQGGNIQYF
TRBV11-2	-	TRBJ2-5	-	TGTGCCAGCAGCCGCGTGACGGGGGTTAGGGTAAAAGAGACCCAGTACTTC	CASSRVTGVRVKETQYF
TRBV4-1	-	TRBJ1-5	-	TGCGCCAGCAGCCAAGTTATGGGGGGCCTCAATCAGCCCCAGCATTTT	CASSQVMGGLNQPQHF
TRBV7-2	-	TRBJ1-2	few	TGTGCCAGCAGCTTGCGGAGGGACCGCGCCGCCTATGGCTACACCTTC	CASSLRRDRAAYGYTF
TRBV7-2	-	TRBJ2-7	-	TGTGCCAGCAGCGGGGGGATAGGGGGCTTCTACGAGCAGTACTTC	CASSGGIGGFYEQYF
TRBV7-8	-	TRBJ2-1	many	TGTGCCAGCAGCTTAGCTTCTAGGGGCTCCTACAATGAGCAGTTCTTC	CASSLASRGSYNEQFF
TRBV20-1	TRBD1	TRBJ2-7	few	TGCAGTGGGACAGGCGGCTACGAGCAGTACTTC	CSGTGGYEQYF